This T cell receptor (beta chain) was sequenced for a study of monozygotic twins with cystic fibrosis (dated by TCRdb to the early 2020s). Describing the broader study: Barcoded libraries were prepared with around 15 PCR cycles from about 3 micrograms of fragmented DNA. The study compared TCR beta repertoires within and between 16 monozygotic twin pairs with cystic fibrosis to assess genetic influence on V and J gene usage. The cohort comprised ten female and six male twin pairs aged roughly 2.0 to 40 years, median 9.1 years, mostly children and adolescents. On the day blood was drawn, the twins' weight-for-height and FEVPerc (FEV1 disease centile) were ranked against those of the approximately 1,000 cohort participants. Data for three of the twin pairs had previously been reported in another context.

Points the paper makes about the study in general: Only a small cohort was studied, and no association of shared CDR3 numbers with age, concordance or disease severity was found. Simpson clonality was generally low (median around 0.01), which suggests a naive-dominated repertoire, and clonality was higher in the most severely affected patients. V gene usage was most similar to the co-twin in 13 of 16 pairs, and J usage was most similar to the co-twin in 8 of 16 pairs, which suggests genetic constraints. Nucleotide-identical clonotype sharing was significantly higher within monozygotic CF twin pairs than between unrelated CF individuals (P = 0.000026, Mann-Whitney).

Concerning this clone: The clone's antigen remains unknown. Base qualities are not at hand, and no much larger clone is one base apart.

Deletion took 2 bases off V and 0 bases off J, with a span of 4 bases between the germline ends. The CDR3 goes from the cysteine to the phenylalanine over 13 residues. The only DNA kept is the CDR3, 39 bases in frame from the first base. CDR1 and CDR2 (KGHSH, LQKENI) derive from the germline V gene. The twin pairs came from the European Cystic Fibrosis Twin and Sibling Study Cohort, which recruited patients from over 150 CF clinics across 14 European countries. Both zygosity and CFTR genotype were checked in-house, and zygosity was tested with multiplex PCR across nine short tandem repeat loci. Each twin gave a peripheral blood sample, and clinical parameters were documented on that same day of blood sampling. Phenol/chloroform extraction was used to isolate genomic DNA from peripheral blood cells, and the DNA was then kept in TE buffer at 4 degrees C. TCR beta CDR3 regions were amplified by multiplex PCR with the immunoSEQ immune profiling system according to the manufacturer's instructions. Sequencing was performed on an Illumina NextSeq system. In the authors' own workflow: The immunoSEQ Analyzer platform handled processing of the sequence data, and clonality was calculated by taking the square root of Simpson's index of productive rearrangements. Jensen-Shannon distance served as the measure of similarity in V and J usage, while OLGA was used to compute CDR3 generation probabilities. The immuneACCESS database (August 2020) and VDJdb (December 2020) were searched for shared CDR3 sequences. Not all clones reach the TCRdb copy of this immuneACCESS table, which keeps in-frame sequences only. Checked studies attribute under half of the gap to unresolved V genes and leave the rest unexplained. V and J calls and clone size are those listed in that table; D and trimming were worked out from the DNA. The table for this sample lists 30,000 to 35,000 clones; 66% of them were counted only once. The ten top clones hold around 0.8% of the sample.

Recombination joined TRBV18 with TRBJ2-5; the D gene cannot be resolved reliably. The source of this sequence is a girl aged 10 to 17 with cystic fibrosis. The sequencing sample was made of blood. This receptor carries the CDR3 CASSPGNQETQYF. The nucleotide sequence reads TGTGCCAGCTCACCAGGGAACCAAGAGACCCAGTACTTC.